One sample yielded the 2 T cell receptor beta chains listed below, sequenced in a study of T cell clusters in autoimmune cytopenias. TRB was amplified from about 260 ng of peripheral blood genomic DNA per sample. TRB was amplified by touch-down multiplex PCR, primer pools A and B combined. TCRdb reprocessed the multiplex PCR reads and reports one entry per CDR3 protein, with no DNA. The sample data list 8,200 or so distinct CDR3 sequences. The specimen sequenced was peripheral blood. The receptors originated from a human donor with an autoimmune cytopenia or autoimmune hepatitis (not recorded which).

The J gene is TRBJ2-1, the V gene TRBV18; TCRdb's D call, TRBD1, is unchecked because there is no DNA. This CDR3 is 15 amino acids long. Per the germline V gene, CDR1 is KGHSH and CDR2 is LQKENI. The CDR3 protein is CASSPPGTDLGEQFF.

The V call is TRBV13, the J call TRBJ2-1; the D call from TCRdb, TRBD2, cannot be confirmed without DNA. Germline loops: CDR1 PRHDT, CDR2 FYEKMQ (reference sequence). The CDR3 spans 16 residues. The CDR3 sequence: CASSFGGSGSLNEQFF.